These 14 T cell receptor beta chains originate from one sample sequenced in a study of blood T cell repertoires in COVID-19. The protocol was immunoSEQ multiplex PCR, while the TCRdb copy is restricted to in-frame clones and leaves out a portion. There are about 250,000 clones in the sample; around 88% occur only once, and 6.3% lies in the top ten. Sequenced: peripheral blood. Receptor source: a woman in her thirties with COVID-19, enrolled during active disease.

The chain recombines TRBV5-1 with TRBJ2-6; TRBD1 agrees at 7 bases. CDR1 is SGHRS, CDR2 YFSETQ, per germline. Trimming took 4 bases from V and 0 from J; bases not matched to a gene: 4. This CDR3 comprises 16 residues. CDR3 region: CASSRTGDSGANVLTF. Here the CDR3 DNA reads TGCGCCAGCAGCAGAACAGGGGACTCTGGGGCCAACGTCCTGACTTTC. Full variable domain (rest looked up from reference TRBV5-1 and TRBJ2-6): KAGVTQTPRYLIKTRGQQVTLSCSPISGHRSVSWYQQTPGQGLQFLFEYFSETQRNKGNFPGRFSGRQFSNSRSEMNVSTLELGDSALYLCASSRTGDSGANVLTFGAGSRLTVL.

The chain is built from TRBV5-5 and TRBJ1-3; 7 bases map to TRBD1. In germline, CDR1 is SGHKS, CDR2 YYEKEE (reference sequence). The CDR3 has 15 amino acids. The V segment lost 4 bases and the J segment 0 bases; nucleotides outside the gene matches: 4. Here the CDR3 reads CASSPGQLSGNTIYF. The CDR3 DNA is TGTGCCAGCAGCCCGGGACAGCTCTCTGGAAACACCATATATTTT.

A few counts support this clone. The gene calls are TRBV7-2 and TRBJ2-2; 8 nucleotides match TRBD1. After removal of 4 bases from V and 5 bases from J, the junction contained 3 bases not matched to a gene. CDR1 and CDR2 from the germline V gene are SGHTA and FQGNSA. The CDR3 has 14 amino acids. The CDR3 reads CASSSTGVTGELFF. CDR3 DNA: TGTGCCAGCAGCTCGACAGGGGTGACCGGGGAGCTGTTTTTT.

V and J are TRBV24-1 and TRBJ2-5; D is possibly TRBD2 (6 bases). Germline CDR1 is KGHDR and CDR2 is SFDVKD. This CDR3 spans 14 amino acids. V lost 4 bases, J lost 6 bases, and 14 bases lay in between. CDR3 region: CATSEGDLRKTQYF. CDR3 nucleotides: TGTGCCACCAGTGAAGGGGACTTACGAAAGACCCAGTACTTC.

This chain links TRBV11-3 with TRBJ2-3, with D possibly TRBD2 on 6 matching bases. There are 14 residues in the CDR3. Germline V gene data show CDR1 as SGHNT and CDR2 as YENEEA. The germline V and J ends were trimmed by 2 bases and 6 bases, with 12 bases remaining between them. DNA for the CDR3: TGTGCCAGCAGCTTATCCCCGGCGGGGGATACGCAGTATTTT. Its protein is CASSLSPAGDTQYF.

This rearrangement joins TRBV19 to TRBJ2-1, with 10 positions matching TRBD2. From germline, CDR1 is LNHDA and CDR2 SQIVND (reference sequence). There are 16 residues in the CDR3. The J segment lost 2 bases and the V segment lost 10 bases, leaving 11 bases of the junction unmatched. The CDR3 sequence: CATGLAEVSAYNEQFF. CDR3 sequence (DNA): TGTGCCACCGGACTAGCGGAAGTTAGCGCCTACAATGAGCAGTTCTTC.

J is TRBJ2-2 and V is TRBV4-2; 11 positions match TRBD2. Germline loops: CDR1 LGHNA, CDR2 YNFKEQ. The V and J ends lost 5 bases and 4 bases, in that order; junction bases with no gene match: 15. There are 19 residues in the CDR3. CDR3 amino acids: CASSSVQGLAGGGTGELFF. The CDR3 bases are TGTGCCAGCAGCTCAGTCCAGGGGCTAGCGGGAGGAGGCACCGGGGAGCTGTTTTTT.

This chain uses TRBV7-2 with TRBJ2-3; 12 bases align to TRBD2. J gave up 0 bases and V 5 bases, and 3 bases lay outside the gene matches. Per germline, CDR1 SGHTA and CDR2 FQGNSA. CDR3 length: 16 amino acids. The CDR3 nucleotides are TGTGCCAGCAGCATACTAGCGGGGGGTAGCACAGATACGCAGTATTTT. Protein sequence: CASSILAGGSTDTQYF.

The V call is TRBV6-2 or TRBV6-3, the J call TRBJ1-4; D unclear. Looked up from germline, CDR1 is MNHEY and CDR2 is SVGEGT. This CDR3 spans 15 amino acids. Trimming removed 1 base from V and 5 bases from J, with 11 bases in between. CDR3 sequence reads: CASSYWGRGNEKLFF. The CDR3 DNA follows: TGTGCCAGCAGTTACTGGGGAAGAGGGAATGAAAAACTGTTTTTT.

The chain employs TRBV10-1 and TRBJ2-1, with 12 bases that match TRBD1. Trimming removed 5 bases from V and 9 bases from J; junction bases left unmatched: 8. The germline gives CDR1 WNHNN, CDR2 SYGVQD (reference sequence). The CDR3 extends over 15 amino acids. As DNA, the CDR3 is TGCGCCAGCAGTCCGGGACAGGGGGCGCGGATTGAGCAGTTCTTC. It yields the protein CASSPGQGARIEQFF.

This sequence joins TRBV6-4 and TRBJ2-1; 10 bases align to TRBD2. After removal of 0 bases from V and 8 bases from J, the junction contained 4 bases not matched to a gene. Germline V lookup: CDR1 MRHNA, CDR2 SNTAGT. The CDR3 spans 15 residues. In DNA form, the CDR3 reads TGTGCCAGCAGTGACTCCTTAGCGGGAGGAGATGAGCAGTTCTTC. This translates into CASSDSLAGGDEQFF.

This chain uses TRBV19 with TRBJ2-5; D unresolved. V lost 6 bases to trimming and J lost 1 base, with 15 bases between them. Germline values: CDR1 LNHDA, CDR2 SQIVND (reference sequence). The CDR3 consists of 15 residues. Here the CDR3 DNA reads TGTGCCAGTAGCCTCTCCCCACGTAGCCAAGAGACCCAGTACTTC. Encoded protein: CASSLSPRSQETQYF.

This chain joins TRBV6-1 and TRBJ2-2, with D perhaps matching TRBD2 (6 bases). Germline V gene sequence: CDR1 MNHNS, CDR2 SASEGT. V dropped 4 bases and J dropped 1 base, with 13 bases sitting between them. The CDR3 consists of 16 residues. The CDR3 DNA is TGTGCCAGCAGTGGGGGTTGGGGGGTGAACACCGGGGAGCTGTTTTTT. It specifies CASSGGWGVNTGELFF.

V and J are TRBV7-2 and TRBJ2-2; TRBD2 aligns across 14 bases. With 4 bases clipped from V and 4 bases from J, the junction kept 8 bases outside the gene matches. Per the germline V gene, CDR1 is SGHTA and CDR2 is FQGNSA. This CDR3 spans 18 amino acids. The CDR3 spells CASSSTGLAGASTGELFF. In nucleotides, the CDR3 is TGTGCCAGCAGCTCGACGGGACTAGCGGGAGCGAGCACCGGGGAGCTGTTTTTT.